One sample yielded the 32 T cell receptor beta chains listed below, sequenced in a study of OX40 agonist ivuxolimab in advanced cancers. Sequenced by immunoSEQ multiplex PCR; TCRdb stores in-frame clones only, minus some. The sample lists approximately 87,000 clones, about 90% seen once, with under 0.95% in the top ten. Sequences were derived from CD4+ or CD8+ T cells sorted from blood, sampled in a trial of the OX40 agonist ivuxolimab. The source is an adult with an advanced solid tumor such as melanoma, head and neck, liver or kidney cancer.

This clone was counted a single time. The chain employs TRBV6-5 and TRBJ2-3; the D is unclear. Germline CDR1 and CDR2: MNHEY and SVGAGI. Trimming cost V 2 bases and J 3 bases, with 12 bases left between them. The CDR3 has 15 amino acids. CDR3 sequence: CASSYDWARTDTQYF. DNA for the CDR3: TGTGCCAGCAGTTACGACTGGGCAAGGACAGATACGCAGTATTTT.

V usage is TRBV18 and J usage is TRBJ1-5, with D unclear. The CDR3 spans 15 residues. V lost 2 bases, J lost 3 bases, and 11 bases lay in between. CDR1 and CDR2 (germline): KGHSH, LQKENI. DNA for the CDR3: TGTGCCAGCTCACCAGAACGGCCCCCCAATCAGCCCCAGCATTTT. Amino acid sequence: CASSPERPPNQPQHF.

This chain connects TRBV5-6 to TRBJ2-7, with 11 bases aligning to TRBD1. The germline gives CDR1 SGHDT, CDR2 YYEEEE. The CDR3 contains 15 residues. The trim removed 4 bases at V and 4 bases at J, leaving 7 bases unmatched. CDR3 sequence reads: CASSIRDRGVYEQYF. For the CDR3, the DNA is TGTGCCAGCAGCATCCGGGACAGGGGGGTTTACGAGCAGTACTTC.

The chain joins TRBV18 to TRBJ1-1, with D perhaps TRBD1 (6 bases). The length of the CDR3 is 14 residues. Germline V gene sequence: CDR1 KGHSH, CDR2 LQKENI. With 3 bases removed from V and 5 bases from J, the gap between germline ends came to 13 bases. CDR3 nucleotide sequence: TGTGCCAGCTCACCGGCAGGGACAATTACTGAAGCTTTCTTT. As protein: CASSPAGTITEAFF.

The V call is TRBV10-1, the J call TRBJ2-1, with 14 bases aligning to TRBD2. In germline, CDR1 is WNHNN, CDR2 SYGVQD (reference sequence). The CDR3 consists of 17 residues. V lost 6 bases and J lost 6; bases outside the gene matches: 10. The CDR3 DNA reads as TGCGCCAGCAGGGGGGGGACTAGCGGGAGACCCGGCAATGAGCAGTTCTTC. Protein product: CASRGGTSGRPGNEQFF.

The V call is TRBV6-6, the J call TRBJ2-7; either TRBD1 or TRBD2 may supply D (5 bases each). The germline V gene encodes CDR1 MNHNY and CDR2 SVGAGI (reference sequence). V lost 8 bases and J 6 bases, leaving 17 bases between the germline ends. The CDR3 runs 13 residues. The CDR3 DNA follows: TGTGCCAGCCAAAATGGGGACGTTGCCGAGCAGTACTTC. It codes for CASQNGDVAEQYF.

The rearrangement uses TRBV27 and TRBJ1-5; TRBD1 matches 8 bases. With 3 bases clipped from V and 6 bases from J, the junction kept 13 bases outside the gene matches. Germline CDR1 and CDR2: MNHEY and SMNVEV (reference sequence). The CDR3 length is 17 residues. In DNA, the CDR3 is TGTGCCAGCAGTTTCTTACCCAGGGGGCGCATGGGTCAGCCCCAGCATTTT. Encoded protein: CASSFLPRGRMGQPQHF.

CDR3 nucleotide sequence: TGTGCCAGCAGCTTCCTAGAGCGGAAATCCTACGAGCAGTACTTC. The encoded protein is CASSFLERKSYEQYF. The rearrangement uses TRBV5-6 and TRBJ2-7; D perhaps matches TRBD2 (5 bases). V gave up 2 bases and J gave up 1 base, with 13 bases separating them. CDR1 and CDR2 from the germline V gene are SGHDT and YYEEEE. The CDR3 spans 15 residues. The full variable domain, with the rest looked up from reference TRBV5-6 and TRBJ2-7, is DAGVTQSPTHLIKTRGQQVTLRCSPKSGHDTVSWYQQALGQGPQFIFQYYEEEERQRGNFPDRFSGHQFPNYSSELNVNALLLGDSALYLCASSFLERKSYEQYFGPGTRLTVT.

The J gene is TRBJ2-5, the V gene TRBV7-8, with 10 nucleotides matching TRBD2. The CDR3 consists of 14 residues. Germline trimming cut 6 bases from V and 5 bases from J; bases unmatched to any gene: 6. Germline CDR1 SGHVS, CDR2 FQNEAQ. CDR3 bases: TGTGCCAGCAGTCGGGGACTAGCGCGGGAGACCCAGTACTTC. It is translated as CASSRGLARETQYF.

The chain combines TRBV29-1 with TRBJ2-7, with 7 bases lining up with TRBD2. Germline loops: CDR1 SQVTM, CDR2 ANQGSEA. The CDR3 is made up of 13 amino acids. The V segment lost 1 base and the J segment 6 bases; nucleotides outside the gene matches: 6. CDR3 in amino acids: CSVEAAAGFEQYF. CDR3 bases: TGCAGCGTTGAAGCGGCAGCGGGGTTCGAGCAGTACTTC.

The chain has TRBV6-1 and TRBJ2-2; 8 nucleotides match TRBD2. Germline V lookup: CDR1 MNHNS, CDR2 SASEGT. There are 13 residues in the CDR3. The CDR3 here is CGGRNGNTGELFF. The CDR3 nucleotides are TGTGGCGGGAGGAACGGTAACACCGGGGAGCTGTTTTTT.

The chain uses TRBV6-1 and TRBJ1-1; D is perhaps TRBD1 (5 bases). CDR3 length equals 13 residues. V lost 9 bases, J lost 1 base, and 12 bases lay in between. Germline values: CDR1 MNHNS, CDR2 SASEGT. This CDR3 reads CASSRDGNTEAFF. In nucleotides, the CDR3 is TGTGCCAGTTCCCGGGACGGGAACACTGAAGCTTTCTTT.

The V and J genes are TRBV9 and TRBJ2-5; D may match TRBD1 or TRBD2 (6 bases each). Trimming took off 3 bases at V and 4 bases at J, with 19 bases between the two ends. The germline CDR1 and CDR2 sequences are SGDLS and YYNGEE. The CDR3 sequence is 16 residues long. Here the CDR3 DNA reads TGTGCCAGCAGCGGAGGGGGATCGGGGGTCGTAGAGACCCAGTACTTC. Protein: CASSGGGSGVVETQYF.

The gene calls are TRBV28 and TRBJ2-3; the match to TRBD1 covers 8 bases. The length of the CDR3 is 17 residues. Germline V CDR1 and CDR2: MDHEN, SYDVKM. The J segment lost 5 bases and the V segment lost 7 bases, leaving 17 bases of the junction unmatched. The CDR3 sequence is CASITPGQASGKDTQYF. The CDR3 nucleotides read TGTGCCAGCATAACCCCGGGACAGGCCTCCGGTAAAGATACGCAGTATTTT.

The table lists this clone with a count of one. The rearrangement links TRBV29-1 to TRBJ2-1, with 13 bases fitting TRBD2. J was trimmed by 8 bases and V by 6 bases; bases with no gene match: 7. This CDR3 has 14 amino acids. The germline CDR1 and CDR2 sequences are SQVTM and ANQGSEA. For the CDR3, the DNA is TGCAGCGTATCCGGGACTAGCGGGATGTATGAGCAGTTCTTC. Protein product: CSVSGTSGMYEQFF.

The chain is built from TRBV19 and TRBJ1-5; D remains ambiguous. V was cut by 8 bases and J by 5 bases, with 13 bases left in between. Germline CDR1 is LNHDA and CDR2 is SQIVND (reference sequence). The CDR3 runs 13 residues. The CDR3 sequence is CASGLGPYQPQHF. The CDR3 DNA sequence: TGTGCCAGTGGTCTCGGACCCTATCAGCCCCAGCATTTT.

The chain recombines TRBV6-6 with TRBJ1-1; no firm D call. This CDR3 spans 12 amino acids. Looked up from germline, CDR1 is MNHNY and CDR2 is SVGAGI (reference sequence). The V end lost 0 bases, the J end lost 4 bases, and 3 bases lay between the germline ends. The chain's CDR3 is CASSYSSTEAFF. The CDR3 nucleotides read TGTGCCAGCAGTTACTCGAGCACTGAAGCTTTCTTT.

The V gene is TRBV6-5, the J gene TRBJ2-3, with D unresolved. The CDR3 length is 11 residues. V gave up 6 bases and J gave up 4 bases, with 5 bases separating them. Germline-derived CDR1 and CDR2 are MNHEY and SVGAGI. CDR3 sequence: CASRAADTQYF. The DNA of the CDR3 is TGTGCCAGCAGGGCCGCAGATACGCAGTATTTT.

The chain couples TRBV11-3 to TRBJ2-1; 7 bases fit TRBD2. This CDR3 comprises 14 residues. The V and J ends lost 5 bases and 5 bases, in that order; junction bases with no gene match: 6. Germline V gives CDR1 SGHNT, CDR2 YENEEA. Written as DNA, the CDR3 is TGTGCCAGCAGCATCGGGACTACGAACAATGAGCAGTTCTTC. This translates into CASSIGTTNNEQFF.

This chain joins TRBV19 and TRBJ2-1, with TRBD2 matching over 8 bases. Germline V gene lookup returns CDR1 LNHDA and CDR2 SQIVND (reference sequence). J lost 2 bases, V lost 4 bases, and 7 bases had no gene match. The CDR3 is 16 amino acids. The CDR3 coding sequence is TGTGCCAGTAGTACGCAGACTAGCGTAACCTACAATGAGCAGTTCTTC. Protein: CASSTQTSVTYNEQFF.

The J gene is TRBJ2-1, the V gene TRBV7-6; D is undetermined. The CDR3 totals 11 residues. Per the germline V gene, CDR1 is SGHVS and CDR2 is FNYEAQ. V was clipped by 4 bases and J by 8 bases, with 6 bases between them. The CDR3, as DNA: TGTGCCAGCAGCTCCTTCGATGAGCAGTTCTTC. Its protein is CASSSFDEQFF. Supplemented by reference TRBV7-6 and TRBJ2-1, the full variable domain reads GAGVSQSPRYKVTKRGQDVALRCDPISGHVSLYWYRQALGQGPEFLTYFNYEAQQDKSGLPNDRFSAERPEGSISTLTIQRTEQRDSAMYRCASSSFDEQFFGPGTRLTVL.

CDR3 sequence (DNA): TGTGCCAGCAGCTTAGATTTCCGGGGTGGGGAGACCCAGTACTTC. Translation gives CASSLDFRGGETQYF. The chain uses TRBV11-2 and TRBJ2-5; the D gene is possibly TRBD2 (5 bases). The CDR3 is 15 residues long. With 0 bases removed from V and 5 bases from J, the gap between germline ends came to 13 bases. The V gene's germline CDR1 is SGHAT and CDR2 FQNNGV.

The CDR3 DNA is TGTGCCTGGAGTAAGACAGCTGAAGCTTTCTTT. This encodes CAWSKTAEAFF. The gene calls are TRBV30 and TRBJ1-1; D may be TRBD1 (5 bases). The germline CDR1 and CDR2 sequences are GTSNPN and SVGIG (reference sequence). The germline V and J ends were trimmed by 2 bases and 6 bases, with 7 bases remaining between them. The CDR3 length is 11 residues. Full variable domain (remainder filled in from reference TRBV30 and TRBJ1-1): SQTIHQWPATLVQPVGSPLSLECTVEGTSNPNLYWYRQAAGRGLQLLFYSVGIGQISSEVPQNLSASRPQDRQFILSSKKLLLSDSGFYLCAWSKTAEAFFGQGTRLTVV.

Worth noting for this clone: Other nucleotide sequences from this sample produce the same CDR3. The CDR3 region has the DNA TGTGCCAGCAGCTTGGGGACAGTGAACGATGGCTACACCTTC. Its protein is CASSLGTVNDGYTF. This rearrangement joins TRBV7-6 to TRBJ1-2; the match to TRBD1 covers 7 bases. Looked up from germline, CDR1 is SGHVS and CDR2 is FNYEAQ. CDR3 length: 14 amino acids. V lost 3 bases to trimming and J lost 6 bases; unmatched junction nucleotides: 7. The variable domain in full, with the rest retrieved from reference TRBV7-6 and TRBJ1-2, is GAGVSQSPRYKVTKRGQDVALRCDPISGHVSLYWYRQALGQGPEFLTYFNYEAQQDKSGLPNDRFSAERPEGSISTLTIQRTEQRDSAMYRCASSLGTVNDGYTFGSGTRLTVV.

The CDR3: CASTRDPNTEAFF. CDR3 DNA sequence: TGTGCCAGCACCCGGGACCCGAACACTGAAGCTTTCTTT. The gene calls are TRBV5-5 and TRBJ1-1; weak D call: TRBD1 (5 bases). Germline CDR1 is SGHKS and CDR2 is YYEKEE (reference sequence). Trimming removed 6 bases from V and 1 base from J, with 10 bases in between. The CDR3 is made up of 13 amino acids.

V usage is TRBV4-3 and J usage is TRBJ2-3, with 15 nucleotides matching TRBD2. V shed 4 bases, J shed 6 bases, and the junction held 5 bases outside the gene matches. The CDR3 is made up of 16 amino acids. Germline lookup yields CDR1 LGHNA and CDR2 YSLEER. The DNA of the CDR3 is TGCGCCAGCAGCCCGGGACTAGCGGGAGGATCCGATACGCAGTATTTT. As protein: CASSPGLAGGSDTQYF.

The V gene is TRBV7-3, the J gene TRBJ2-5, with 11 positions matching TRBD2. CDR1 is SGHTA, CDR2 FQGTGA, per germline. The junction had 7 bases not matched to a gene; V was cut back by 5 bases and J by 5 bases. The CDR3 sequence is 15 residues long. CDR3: CASSPRLAGSETQYF. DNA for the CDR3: TGTGCCAGCAGCCCAAGACTAGCGGGATCGGAGACCCAGTACTTC.

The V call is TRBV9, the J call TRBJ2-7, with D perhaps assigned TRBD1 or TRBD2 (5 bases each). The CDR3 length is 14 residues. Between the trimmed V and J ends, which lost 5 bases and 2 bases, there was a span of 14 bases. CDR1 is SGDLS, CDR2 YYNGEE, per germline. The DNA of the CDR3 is TGTGCCAGCAGTGAGGGGACCGGCACCTACGAGCAGTACTTC. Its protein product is CASSEGTGTYEQYF. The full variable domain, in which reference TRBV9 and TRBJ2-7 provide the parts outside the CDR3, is DSGVTQTPKHLITATGQRVTLRCSPRSGDLSVYWYQQSLDQGLQFLIQYYNGEERAKGNILERFSAQQFPDLHSELNLSSLELGDSALYFCASSEGTGTYEQYFGPGTRLTVT.

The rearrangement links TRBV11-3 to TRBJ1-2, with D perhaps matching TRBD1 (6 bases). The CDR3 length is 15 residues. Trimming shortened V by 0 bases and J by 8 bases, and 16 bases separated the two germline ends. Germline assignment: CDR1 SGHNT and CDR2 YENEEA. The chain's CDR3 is CASSLEPGQGKGYTF. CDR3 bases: TGTGCCAGCAGCTTAGAACCGGGGCAGGGGAAGGGCTACACCTTC.

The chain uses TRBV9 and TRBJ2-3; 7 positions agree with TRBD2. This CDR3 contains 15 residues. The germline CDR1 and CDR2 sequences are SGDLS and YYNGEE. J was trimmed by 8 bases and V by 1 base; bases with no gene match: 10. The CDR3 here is CASSVSTSPGSTQYF. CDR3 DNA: TGTGCCAGCAGCGTATCGACTAGCCCAGGGAGTACGCAGTATTTT.

The CDR3 reads CASSLDRVANQPQHF. The CDR3 coding sequence is TGTGCCAGCAGCTTAGACAGGGTGGCCAATCAGCCCCAGCATTTT. The chain links TRBV7-2 to TRBJ1-5; D perhaps matches TRBD1 (6 bases). The ends were cut back, 1 base at V and 3 bases at J, with 10 bases in the middle. The CDR3 is 15 residues long. Germline lookup yields CDR1 SGHTA and CDR2 FQGNSA.

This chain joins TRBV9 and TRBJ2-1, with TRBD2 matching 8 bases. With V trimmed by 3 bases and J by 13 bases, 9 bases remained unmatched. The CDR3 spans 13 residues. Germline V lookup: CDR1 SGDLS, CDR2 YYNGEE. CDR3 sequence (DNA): TGTGCCAGCAGCGCCTCGGGACTAGAGGGTCAGTTCTTC. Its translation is CASSASGLEGQFF.